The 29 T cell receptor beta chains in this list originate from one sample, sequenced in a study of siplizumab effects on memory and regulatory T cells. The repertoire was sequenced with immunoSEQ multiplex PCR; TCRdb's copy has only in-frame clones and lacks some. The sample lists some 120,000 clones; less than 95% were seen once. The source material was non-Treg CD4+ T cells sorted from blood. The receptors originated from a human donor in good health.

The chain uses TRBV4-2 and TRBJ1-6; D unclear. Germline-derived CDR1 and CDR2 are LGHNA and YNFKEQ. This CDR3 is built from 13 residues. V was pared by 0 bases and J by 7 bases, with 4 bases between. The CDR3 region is CASSQDTNSPLHF. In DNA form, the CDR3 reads TGTGCCAGCAGCCAAGATACGAATTCACCCCTCCACTTT.

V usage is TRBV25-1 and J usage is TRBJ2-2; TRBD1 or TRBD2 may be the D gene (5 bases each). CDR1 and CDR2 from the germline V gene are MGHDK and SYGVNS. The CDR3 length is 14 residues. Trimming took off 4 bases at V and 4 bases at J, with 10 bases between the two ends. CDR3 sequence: CASSVQGRTGELFF. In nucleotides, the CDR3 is TGTGCCAGCAGTGTGCAGGGACGCACCGGGGAGCTGTTTTTT.

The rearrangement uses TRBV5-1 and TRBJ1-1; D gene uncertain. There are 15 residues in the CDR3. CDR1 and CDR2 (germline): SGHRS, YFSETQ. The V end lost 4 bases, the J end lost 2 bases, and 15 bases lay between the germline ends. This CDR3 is CASSAWVGSNTEAFF. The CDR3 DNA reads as TGCGCCAGCAGCGCGTGGGTCGGCAGCAACACTGAAGCTTTCTTT.

Here the CDR3 DNA reads TGTGCCAGCAGTGAAAGTTGGTGGGAGCGGGTCCAGCACGAGCAGTACTTC. Residues: CASSESWWERVQHEQYF. The chain has TRBV6-1 and TRBJ2-7; TRBD2 is a possible D gene (6 bases). The CDR3 covers 17 residues. Germline CDR1 reads MNHNS; CDR2 reads SASEGT. Trimming removed 2 bases at V and 5 bases at J, with 22 bases between.

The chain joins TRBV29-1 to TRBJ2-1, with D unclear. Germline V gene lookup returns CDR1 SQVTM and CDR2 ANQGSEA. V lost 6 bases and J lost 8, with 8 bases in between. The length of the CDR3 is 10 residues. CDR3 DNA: TGCAGCGTCGTCCAACATGAGCAGTTCTTC. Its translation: CSVVQHEQFF.

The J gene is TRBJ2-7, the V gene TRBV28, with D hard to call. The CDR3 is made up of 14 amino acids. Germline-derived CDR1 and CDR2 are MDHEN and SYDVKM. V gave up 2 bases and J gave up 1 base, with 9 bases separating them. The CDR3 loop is CASSLVVRSYEQYF. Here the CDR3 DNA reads TGTGCCAGCAGTTTAGTAGTCAGGTCCTACGAGCAGTACTTC.

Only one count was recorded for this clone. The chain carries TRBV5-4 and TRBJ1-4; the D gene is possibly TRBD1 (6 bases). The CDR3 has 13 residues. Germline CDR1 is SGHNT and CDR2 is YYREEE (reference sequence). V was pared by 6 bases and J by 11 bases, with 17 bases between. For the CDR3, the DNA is TGTGCCAGCACCAACATTGAGGGGGGGAAACTGTTTTTT. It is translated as CASTNIEGGKLFF.

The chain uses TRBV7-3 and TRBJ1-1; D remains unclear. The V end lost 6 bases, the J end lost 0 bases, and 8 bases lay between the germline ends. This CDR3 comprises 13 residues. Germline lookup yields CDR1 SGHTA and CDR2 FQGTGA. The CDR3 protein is CASRSAMNTEAFF. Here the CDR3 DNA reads TGTGCCAGCAGATCGGCAATGAACACTGAAGCTTTCTTT. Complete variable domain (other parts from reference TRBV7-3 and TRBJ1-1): GAGVSQTPSNKVTEKGKYVELRCDPISGHTALYWYRQSLGQGPEFLIYFQGTGAADDSGLPNDRFFAVRPEGSVSTLKIQRTERGDSAVYLCASRSAMNTEAFFGQGTRLTVV.

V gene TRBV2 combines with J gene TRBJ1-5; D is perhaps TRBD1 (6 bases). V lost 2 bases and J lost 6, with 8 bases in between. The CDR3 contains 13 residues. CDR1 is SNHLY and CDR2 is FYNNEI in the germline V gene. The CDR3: CASSERGTQPQHF. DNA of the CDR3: TGTGCCAGCAGTGAAAGGGGGACTCAGCCCCAGCATTTT.

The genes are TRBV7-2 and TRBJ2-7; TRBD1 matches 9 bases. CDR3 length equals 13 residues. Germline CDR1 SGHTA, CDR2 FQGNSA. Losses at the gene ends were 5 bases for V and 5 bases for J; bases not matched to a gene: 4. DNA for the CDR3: TGTGCCAGCAGCCGCGACAGGGGGAACGAGCAGTACTTC. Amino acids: CASSRDRGNEQYF.

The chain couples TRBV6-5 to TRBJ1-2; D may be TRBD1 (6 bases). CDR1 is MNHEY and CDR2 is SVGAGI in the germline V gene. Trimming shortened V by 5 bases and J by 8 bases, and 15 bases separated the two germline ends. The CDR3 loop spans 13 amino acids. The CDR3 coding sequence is TGTGCCAGCAGTCCGAGGGGGTTGGAAGGCTACACCTTC. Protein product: CASSPRGLEGYTF.

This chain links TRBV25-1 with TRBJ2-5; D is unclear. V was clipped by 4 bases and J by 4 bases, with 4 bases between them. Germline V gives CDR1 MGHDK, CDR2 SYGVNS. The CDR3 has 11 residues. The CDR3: CASSVRETQYF. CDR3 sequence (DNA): TGTGCCAGCAGTGTTAGAGAGACCCAGTACTTC.

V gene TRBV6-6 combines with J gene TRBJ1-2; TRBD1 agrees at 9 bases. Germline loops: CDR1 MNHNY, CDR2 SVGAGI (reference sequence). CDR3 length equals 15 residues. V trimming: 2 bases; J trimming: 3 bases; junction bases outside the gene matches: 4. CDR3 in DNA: TGTGCCAGCAGTTACCCACAGGGGGCCGACTATGGCTACACCTTC. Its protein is CASSYPQGADYGYTF.

This CDR3 is CASSAEPFYGYTF. Here the CDR3 DNA reads TGTGCCAGCAGTGCAGAACCCTTCTACGGCTACACCTTC. The chain is built from TRBV6-1 and TRBJ1-2, with D uncertain. The CDR3 is 13 residues long. The germline CDR1 and CDR2 sequences are MNHNS and SASEGT. V lost 4 bases to trimming and J lost 8 bases, with 14 bases between them.

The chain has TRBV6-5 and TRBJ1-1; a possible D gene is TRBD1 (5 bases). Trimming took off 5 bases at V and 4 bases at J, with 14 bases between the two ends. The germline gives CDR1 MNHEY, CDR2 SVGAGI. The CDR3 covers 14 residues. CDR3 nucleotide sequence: TGTGCCAGCAGTAGGGACCCGAGGACCACTGAAGCTTTCTTT. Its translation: CASSRDPRTTEAFF.

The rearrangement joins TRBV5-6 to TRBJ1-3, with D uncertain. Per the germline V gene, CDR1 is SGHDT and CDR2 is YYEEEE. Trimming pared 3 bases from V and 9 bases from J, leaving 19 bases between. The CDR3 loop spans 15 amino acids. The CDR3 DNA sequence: TGTGCCAGCAGCTCTGGACCGCTGCAACCCATCACCATATATTTT. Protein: CASSSGPLQPITIYF.

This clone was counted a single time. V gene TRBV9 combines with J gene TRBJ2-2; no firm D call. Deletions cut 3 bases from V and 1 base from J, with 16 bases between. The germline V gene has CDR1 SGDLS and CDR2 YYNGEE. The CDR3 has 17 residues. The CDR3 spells CASSASFLRVNTGELFF. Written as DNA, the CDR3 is TGTGCCAGCAGCGCCTCCTTTCTCCGGGTGAACACCGGGGAGCTGTTTTTT.

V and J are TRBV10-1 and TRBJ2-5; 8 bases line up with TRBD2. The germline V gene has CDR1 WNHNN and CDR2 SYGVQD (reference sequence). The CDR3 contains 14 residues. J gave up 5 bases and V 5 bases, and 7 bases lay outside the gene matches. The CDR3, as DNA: TGCGCCAGCAGTTCAGCGGGAGCCGGGGAGACCCAGTACTTC. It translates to CASSSAGAGETQYF.

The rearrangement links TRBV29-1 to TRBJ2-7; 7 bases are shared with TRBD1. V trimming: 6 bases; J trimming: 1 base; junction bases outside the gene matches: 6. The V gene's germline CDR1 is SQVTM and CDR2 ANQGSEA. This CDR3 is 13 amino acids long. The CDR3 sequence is CSVRGLGSYEQYF. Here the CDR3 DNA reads TGCAGCGTCAGGGGGTTAGGGTCCTACGAGCAGTACTTC.

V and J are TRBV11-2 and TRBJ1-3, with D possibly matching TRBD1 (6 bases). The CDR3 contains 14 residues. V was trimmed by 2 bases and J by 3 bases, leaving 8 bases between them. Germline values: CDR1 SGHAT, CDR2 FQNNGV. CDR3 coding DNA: TGTGCCAGCAGCTTAAGGGGGGATGGAAACACCATATATTTT. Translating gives CASSLRGDGNTIYF.

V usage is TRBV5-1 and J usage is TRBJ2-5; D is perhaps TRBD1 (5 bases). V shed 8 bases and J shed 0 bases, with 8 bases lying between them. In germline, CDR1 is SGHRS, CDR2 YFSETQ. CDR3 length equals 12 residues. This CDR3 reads CASYRNQETQYF. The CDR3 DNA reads TGCGCCAGTTACAGGAACCAAGAGACCCAGTACTTC.

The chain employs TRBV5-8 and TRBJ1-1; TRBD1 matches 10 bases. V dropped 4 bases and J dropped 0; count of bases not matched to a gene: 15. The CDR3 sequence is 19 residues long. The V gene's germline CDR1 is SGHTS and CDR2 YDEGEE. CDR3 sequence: CASSKRRGQGVILNTEAFF. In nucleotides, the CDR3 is TGTGCCAGCAGCAAACGACGAGGACAGGGGGTTATATTGAACACTGAAGCTTTCTTT.

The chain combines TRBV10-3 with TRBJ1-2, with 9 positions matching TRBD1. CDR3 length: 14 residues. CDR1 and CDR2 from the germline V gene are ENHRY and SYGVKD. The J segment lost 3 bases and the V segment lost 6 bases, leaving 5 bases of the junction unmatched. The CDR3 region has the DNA TGTGCCATCAGAGGGACAGGGAGCGACTATGGCTACACCTTC. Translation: CAIRGTGSDYGYTF.

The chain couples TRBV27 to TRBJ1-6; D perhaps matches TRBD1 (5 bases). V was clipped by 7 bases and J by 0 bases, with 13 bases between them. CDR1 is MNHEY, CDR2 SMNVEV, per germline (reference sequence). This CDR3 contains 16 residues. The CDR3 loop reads CASIGTSSSYNSPLHF. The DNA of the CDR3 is TGTGCCAGCATCGGGACTTCCAGCTCCTATAATTCACCCCTCCACTTT.

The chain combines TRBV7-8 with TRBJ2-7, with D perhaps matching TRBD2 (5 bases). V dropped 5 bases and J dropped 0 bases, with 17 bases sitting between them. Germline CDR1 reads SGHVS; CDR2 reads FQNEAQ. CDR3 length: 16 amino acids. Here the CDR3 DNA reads TGTGCCAGCAGCCCCACTAGGCTTTCGAGCTCCTACGAGCAGTACTTC. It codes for CASSPTRLSSSYEQYF.

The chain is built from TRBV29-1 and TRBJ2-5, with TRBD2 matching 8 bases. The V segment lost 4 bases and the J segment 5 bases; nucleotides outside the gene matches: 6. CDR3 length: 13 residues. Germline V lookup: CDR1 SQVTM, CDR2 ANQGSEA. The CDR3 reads CSVARGGGETQYF. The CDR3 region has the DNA TGCAGCGTTGCGCGGGGCGGGGGGGAGACCCAGTACTTC.

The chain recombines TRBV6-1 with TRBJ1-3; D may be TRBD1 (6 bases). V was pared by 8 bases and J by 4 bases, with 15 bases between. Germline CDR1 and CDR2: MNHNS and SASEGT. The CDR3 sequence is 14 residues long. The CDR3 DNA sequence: TGTGCCAGCCTGACAGGAACATTGGGAAACACCATATATTTT. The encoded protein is CASLTGTLGNTIYF.

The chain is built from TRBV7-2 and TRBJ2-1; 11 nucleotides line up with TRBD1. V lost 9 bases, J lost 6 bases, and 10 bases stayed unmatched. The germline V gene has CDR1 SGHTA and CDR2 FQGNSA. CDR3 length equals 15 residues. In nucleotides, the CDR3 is TGTGCCAGTTCCTCATGGGACAGGGGGAGCAATGAGCAGTTCTTC. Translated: CASSSWDRGSNEQFF. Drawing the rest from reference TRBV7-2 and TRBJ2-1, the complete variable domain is GAGVSQSPSNKVTEKGKDVELRCDPISGHTALYWYRQSLGQGLEFLIYFQGNSAPDKSGLPSDRFSAERTGGSVSTLTIQRTQQEDSAVYLCASSSWDRGSNEQFFGPGTRLTVL.

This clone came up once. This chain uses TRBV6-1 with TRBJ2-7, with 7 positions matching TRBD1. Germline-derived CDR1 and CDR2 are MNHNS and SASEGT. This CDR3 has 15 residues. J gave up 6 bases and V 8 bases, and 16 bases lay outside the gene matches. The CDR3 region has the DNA TGTGCCAGCGGGGGAGACCGGGACAGACCTCGCGAGCAGTACTTC. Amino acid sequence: CASGGDRDRPREQYF.